A single sample is the source of the 21 T cell receptor beta chains below, sequenced in a study of tumor-infiltrating lymphocytes in primary liver carcinoma. Production of TCR beta cDNA used 500 ng total RNA together with a constant-region primer. Investigators got TCR beta libraries out of three nested multiplex PCR rounds, done with slightly modified ARM-PCR. For about 11 cycles apiece, the opening two PCR rounds ran with TRBV1-TRBV30 forward primers and a C-beta reverse primer. One entry per CDR3 protein, called by TCRdb with MiXCR from the multiplex PCR reads. The profile shows more than 95,000 distinct CDR3 sequences, 64% of them singletons. Co-extraction yielded RNA and DNA from around 20-30 mg of unsorted bulk tissue. Sequencing used liver tumor tissue from sampling region 3. The subset was: tumor region T3, left-lateral pole. The receptors derive from a woman aged 60-75 years with primary liver carcinoma and hepatitis B virus infection.

Concerning this clonotype itself: The junction shows a germline mismatch at one end, possibly a read error. This sequence joins TRBV29-1 and TRBJ2-1; 9 nucleotides agree with TRBD2. There are 15 residues in the CDR3. Germline CDR1 reads SQVTM; CDR2 reads ANQGSEA. The DNA of the CDR3 is TGCAGTGTTGAAGATCGCCGACTAGCGGAGGCTAAGCAGTTCTTC. Residues: CSVEDRRLAEAKQFF.

The V call is TRBV29-1, the J call TRBJ2-6; TRBD1 might be the D (5 bases). This CDR3 is 15 amino acids long. V lost 6 bases to trimming and J lost 10 bases, with 22 bases between them. CDR1 is SQVTM and CDR2 is ANQGSEA in the germline V gene. CDR3 bases: TGCAGCGTGCTTATCCGCGACAGCAGTGGTAACGTCCTGACTTTC. This translates into CSVLIRDSSGNVLTF.

With respect to this clonotype: The junction does not match germline at one end; this may be a read error. The chain joins TRBV6-2 or TRBV6-3 to TRBJ1-1; D is ambiguous. The CDR3 sequence is 14 residues long. Germline V CDR1 and CDR2: MNHEY, SVGEGT. The CDR3 DNA sequence: TGTGCCAGCGGATCCGGACGGGGAGTAACTGAAGCTGTCTTT. Translating gives CASGSGRGVTEAVF.

This clonotype was recorded many times. In DNA form, the CDR3 reads TGCAGCGTTGTGGGACAGCCGAACACTGAAGCTTTCTTT. Amino acid sequence: CSVVGQPNTEAFF. The V and J genes are TRBV29-1 and TRBJ1-1; TRBD1 agrees at 7 bases. V lost 4 bases, J lost 1 base, and 3 bases stayed unmatched. CDR1 SQVTM and CDR2 ANQGSEA come from the germline V gene. This CDR3 is built from 13 residues.

A note on this clonotype: A junction end diverges from the germline sequence, so it may reflect a read error. The chain has TRBV14 and TRBJ2-2; 9 bases line up with TRBD2. The CDR3 loop spans 17 amino acids. Germline V gene sequence: CDR1 SGHDN, CDR2 FVKESK. In DNA form, the CDR3 reads TGTGCCAGCAGCCTCCCCTTGATAGCGGGAGTCTCCGGGGACCTGTTTTTT. It codes for CASSLPLIAGVSGDLFF. Full variable domain (outside the CDR3, taken from reference TRBV14 and TRBJ2-2): EAGVTQFPSHSVIEKGQTVTLRCDPISGHDNLYWYRRVMGKEIKFLLHFVKESKQDESGMPNNRFLAERTGGTYSTLKVQPAELEDSGVYFCASSLPLIAGVSGDLFFGEGSRLTVL.

A word on this clonotype: One end of the junction is discordant with germline, which a read error may explain. This chain uses TRBV5-8 with TRBJ2-1; tentative D call: TRBD2 (5 bases). Germline V lookup: CDR1 SGHTS, CDR2 YDEGEE. The CDR3 is 16 residues long. The CDR3 nucleotides read TGTGCCAGCAGTTCCGTACTAGTGAGCTCCTACGATGAGCAGTTCTTC. Translated: CASSSVLVSSYDEQFF.

Points on this clonotype: A much larger clone lies one base from this, so it may be a read error. The CDR3 sequence is CVISRQVGTDTQYF. CDR3 in DNA: TGTGTCATCAGTCGACAGGTCGGCACAGATACGCAGTATTTT. The chain carries TRBV10-3 and TRBJ2-3; D may be TRBD1 (6 bases). The length of the CDR3 is 14 residues. Germline V gene data show CDR1 as ENHRY and CDR2 as SYGVKD.

For this clonotype: The junction and the germline gene differ at one end; a read error may be behind it. The rearrangement links TRBV29-1 to TRBJ2-2; 8 bases match TRBD2. Germline CDR1 is SQVTM and CDR2 is ANQGSEA. CDR3 size: 16 residues. CDR3 protein: CGVEINGRGDTGELFF. In DNA form, the CDR3 reads TGCGGCGTTGAAATTAACGGGAGGGGGGACACCGGGGAGCTGTTTTTT.

In regard to this clonotype: This may come from a read error, since a much larger clone is one base off. This chain links TRBV28 with TRBJ1-5, with no clear D. Per the germline V gene, CDR1 is MDHEN and CDR2 is SYDVKM. This CDR3 is built from 9 residues. The ends were cut back, 10 bases at V and 16 bases at J, with 14 bases in the middle. The CDR3 loop is CATPPPIHF. CDR3 in DNA: TGTGCCACCCCACCCCCCATTCATTTT.

A remark on this clonotype: A clone one base away is much larger, so this may be a read error. The chain combines TRBV6-4 with TRBJ2-1, with 14 bases matching TRBD2. The CDR3 totals 15 residues. From germline, CDR1 is MRHNA and CDR2 SNTAGT. The CDR3 DNA reads as TGTACCAGCAGTAACGGGACTAGCGGGAGCAATGAGCAGTTCTTC. Its translation: CTSSNGTSGSNEQFF.

The V call is TRBV20-1, the J call TRBJ2-1, with TRBD2 matching 13 bases. V was clipped by 6 bases and J by 4 bases; unmatched bases: 9. This CDR3 region has 16 residues. Germline V CDR1 and CDR2: DFQATT, SNEGSKA (reference sequence). The CDR3 loop is CSARLTSGRYYNEQFF. In DNA, the CDR3 is TGCAGTGCCAGACTGACTAGCGGGAGGTATTACAATGAGCAGTTCTTC.

To note about this clonotype: A much larger clone is a single base away; this may be a read error. Here the CDR3 reads CSSIKQGYSQPQHF. The CDR3 coding sequence is TGTTCCAGCATCAAACAGGGATACAGTCAGCCCCAGCATTTT. V gene TRBV28 combines with J gene TRBJ1-5; D may be TRBD1 (6 bases). The germline CDR1 and CDR2 sequences are MDHEN and SYDVKM. The CDR3 totals 14 residues.

The gene calls are TRBV4-1 and TRBJ2-1; TRBD2 agrees at 7 bases. This CDR3 comprises 17 residues. The germline gives CDR1 MGHRA, CDR2 YSYEKL. V gave up 6 bases and J gave up 7 bases; unmatched junction bases: 18. The CDR3 is CASSQPKLAWNINEQFF. The CDR3 bases are TGCGCCAGCAGTCAACCCAAACTAGCGTGGAATATTAATGAGCAGTTCTTC.

This rearrangement joins TRBV7-6 to TRBJ2-3; TRBD1 aligns across 8 bases. V lost 2 bases to trimming and J lost 1 base; unmatched junction nucleotides: 11. The CDR3 covers 18 residues. Germline values: CDR1 SGHVS, CDR2 FNYEAQ. The DNA for the CDR3 is TGTGCCAGCAGCTTAAACCCAGAAGGACAGGGACGCACAGATACGCAGTATTTT. This encodes CASSLNPEGQGRTDTQYF.

Comment on this clonotype: A read error may account for a junction end that differs from germline. The J gene is TRBJ2-7, the V gene TRBV11-2; 12 bases line up with TRBD2. Germline assignment: CDR1 SGHAT and CDR2 FQNNGV. This CDR3 region has 20 residues. The CDR3 loop reads CASSLGNSGLAGQYKYEQYF. The CDR3 coding sequence is TGTGCCAGCAGCTTAGGGAACTCGGGACTAGCGGGCCAATATAAGTACGAACAGTACTTC. Full variable domain (remainder filled in from reference TRBV11-2 and TRBJ2-7): EAGVAQSPRYKIIEKRQSVAFWCNPISGHATLYWYQQILGQGPKLLIQFQNNGVVDDSQLPKDRFSAERLKGVDSTLKIQPAKLEDSAVYLCASSLGNSGLAGQYKYEQYFGPGTRLTVT.

For this clonotype: One junction end does not reproduce the germline sequence, and a read error may be involved. The chain joins TRBV11-2 to TRBJ2-2, with D perhaps TRBD1 (5 bases). Germline CDR1 and CDR2: SGHAT and FQNNGV. The CDR3 has 18 residues. The CDR3 loop reads CASSLRLGGQGNTVELFF. The CDR3 coding sequence is TGTGCCAGCAGCTTGCGGTTGGGTGGGCAGGGCAACACCGTGGAGCTGTTTTTT. Full variable domain (missing parts from reference TRBV11-2 and TRBJ2-2): EAGVAQSPRYKIIEKRQSVAFWCNPISGHATLYWYQQILGQGPKLLIQFQNNGVVDDSQLPKDRFSAERLKGVDSTLKIQPAKLEDSAVYLCASSLRLGGQGNTVELFFGEGSRLTVL.

The chain couples TRBV11-3 to TRBJ2-4, with 11 bases identical to TRBD2. V dropped 2 bases and J dropped 8; count of bases not matched to a gene: 2. Germline CDR1 reads SGHNT; CDR2 reads YENEEA. The CDR3 spans 14 residues. The CDR3 DNA is TGTGCCAGCAGCTTAACTAGCGGGAGAGACATTCAGTACTTC. Encoded protein: CASSLTSGRDIQYF.

The chain is built from TRBV6-6 and TRBJ2-1; TRBD2 matches 8 bases. Germline CDR1 is MNHNY and CDR2 is SVGAGI (reference sequence). The CDR3 contains 13 residues. CDR3 sequence reads: CVTRPPGGCEQFF. CDR3 in DNA: TGTGTCACACGTCCTCCGGGGGGGTGTGAGCAGTTCTTC.

For this clonotype: Lacking the conserved final phenylalanine or tryptophan, this CDR3 likely reflects a read error. The chain is built from TRBV29-1 and TRBJ2-5, with D uncertain. CDR1 is SQVTM, CDR2 ANQGSEA, per germline. This CDR3 comprises 15 residues. The CDR3 loop reads CSVEGVGNGQETQYY. CDR3 in DNA: TGCAGTGTTGAAGGTGTAGGAAATGGTCAAGAGACCCAGTACTAC.

The chain's CDR3 is CASWGVVTEAFF. CDR3 bases: TGTGCCAGCTGGGGGGTTGTCACTGAAGCTTTCTTT. The rearrangement links TRBV28 to TRBJ1-1; D possibly corresponds to TRBD1 (5 bases). Trimming pared 8 bases from V and 4 bases from J, leaving 11 bases between. Looked up from germline, CDR1 is MDHEN and CDR2 is SYDVKM. CDR3 length: 12 amino acids. The variable domain in full, with the rest retrieved from reference TRBV28 and TRBJ1-1, is DVKVTQSSRYLVKRTGEKVFLECVQDMDHENMFWYRQDPGLGLRLIYFSYDVKMKEKGDIPEGYSVSREKKERFSLILESASTNQTSMYLCASWGVVTEAFFGQGTRLTVV.

A remark on this clonotype: The junction differs from germline at one of its ends, possibly a read error. This sequence joins TRBV11-2 and TRBJ1-1, with 9 bases identical to TRBD1. CDR1 and CDR2 from the germline V gene are SGHAT and FQNNGV. The CDR3 is made up of 15 amino acids. Here the CDR3 DNA reads TGTGCCAGCAGTTGGGGGACAGGGCGGAACACGGAAGCTCTCTTT. It translates to CASSWGTGRNTEALF.